These T cell receptor beta chains were read from a single sample in a study of T cells after posttransplantation cyclophosphamide. Data came from immunoSEQ multiplex PCR; TCRdb stores just in-frame clones and leaves some out. The sample has tens of thousands of clones, none seen only once. The source material was PBMCs. Receptors were obtained from a man aged 40-50 years in good health, CMV-negative, and a related stem cell transplant donor. The CDR3 runs from the conserved cysteine through the conserved F or W. D genes are given only for firm matches. Size values are once, few and many counts, or a class for expanded clones, and some rows have none.

j_call v_call clone_size d_call cdr3_nt cdr3_aa
TRBJ2-7 TRBV19 many - TGTGCCAGTAGTCGGACAGCTTTATACGAGCAGTACTTC CASSRTALYEQYF
TRBJ2-1 TRBV7-3 many TRBD2 TGTGCCAGCAGCGCCTCCGGGACTAGTCAGTTCTTC CASSASGTSQFF
TRBJ1-1 TRBV28 many TRBD1 TGTGCCAGCCGTACAGGGGGAAAAGGGAAGAACACTGAAGCTTTCTTT CASRTGGKGKNTEAFF
TRBJ1-1 TRBV29-1 many - TGCAGCGTTGGTCGGGAGGGGACTGAAGCTTTCTTT CSVGREGTEAFF
TRBJ2-3 TRBV28 many - TGTGCCAGCAGCCCTGGGGCAGGGGACACAGATACGCAGTATTTT CASSPGAGDTDTQYF
TRBJ2-5 TRBV2 many - TGTGCCAGCAAAAGAGGCGTAACCCCTCGGGAGACCCAGTACTTC CASKRGVTPRETQYF
TRBJ2-1 TRBV11-2 - - TGTGCCAGCAACTTCCCCTTGGGGGGGCTCTATAACAATGAGCAGTTCTTC CASNFPLGGLYNNEQFF
TRBJ2-5 TRBV28 many TRBD1 TGTGCCAGCAGTTTGATTGGGACAGGGGAAGAGACCCAGTACTTC CASSLIGTGEETQYF
TRBJ2-1 TRBV30 many - TGTGCCTGGAGAGAGGCCCTATACAATGAGCAGTTCTTC CAWREALYNEQFF
TRBJ2-5 TRBV10-1 many - TGCGCCAGCAGTGATACGGGAGTCAAGGAGACCCAGTACTTC CASSDTGVKETQYF
TRBJ1-5 TRBV5-5 many - TGTGCCAGCAGCCGAAACATGAACAGCAACAATCAGCCCCAGCATTTT CASSRNMNSNNQPQHF
TRBJ1-1 TRBV6-6 many - TGTGCCAGCACCGAGACAGGGAACACTGAAGCTTTCTTT CASTETGNTEAFF
TRBJ2-7 TRBV19 many TRBD1 TGTGCCAGTAGCGACCCGGGACAGGGGGCCTACGAGCAGTACTTC CASSDPGQGAYEQYF
TRBJ1-2 TRBV7-2 many - TGTGCCAGCAGCTTAGCAGAGGGTGGCTACACCTTC CASSLAEGGYTF
TRBJ2-2 TRBV7-9 many TRBD1 TGTGCCAGCGAGGGACAGGGTAAAGCTACCGGGGAGCTGTTTTTT CASEGQGKATGELFF
TRBJ2-5 TRBV13 many - TGTGCCAGCAGCTTAGCACGGGAGCAAGAGACCCAGTACTTC CASSLAREQETQYF
TRBJ1-4 TRBV25-1 - TRBD1 TGTGCCAGCAGCGAGACAGGGGGTAATGAAAAACTGTTTTTT CASSETGGNEKLFF
TRBJ1-2 TRBV28 many - TGTGCCAGCACCAATCAGGGTTTTCGAGGCTACACCTTC CASTNQGFRGYTF
TRBJ1-6 TRBV27 - - TGTGCCAGCAGTTTCGCAGGGTTGAACAATTCACCCCTCCACTTT CASSFAGLNNSPLHF
TRBJ1-4 TRBV6-1 many - TGTGCCAGCAGTGCCCGGGCGGGTCTGATAAATGAAAAACTGTTTTTT CASSARAGLINEKLFF
TRBJ2-1 TRBV10-2 many TRBD2 TGCGCCAGCAGTGACCCCACTAGCGGGAGGTACAATGAGCAGTTCTTC CASSDPTSGRYNEQFF
TRBJ2-7 TRBV7-9 many TRBD1 TGTGCCAGCAGCCTCACTGACAGGGGGCTTTCGTTC CASSLTDRGLSF
TRBJ1-5 TRBV28 many - TGTGCCAGCAGTGAGAGATATCAGCCCCAGCATTTT CASSERYQPQHF
TRBJ2-5 TRBV6-1 many - TGTGCCAGCAGTGGGGGGGCCGGGGGGCAAGAGACCCAGTACTTC CASSGGAGGQETQYF
TRBJ2-1 TRBV7-8 many - TGTGCCAGCAGCTTCCAGGACACAAGGGATGAGCAGTTCTTC CASSFQDTRDEQFF
TRBJ2-5 TRBV7-3 many - TGTGCCAGCAGTTCCATCGGGACATCGGAAGAGACCCAGTACTTC CASSSIGTSEETQYF
TRBJ1-5 TRBV4-2 many - TGTGCCAGCAGCCAAGTGGGAGGGTCCAGCAATCAGCCCCAGCATTTT CASSQVGGSSNQPQHF
TRBJ2-1 TRBV19 many TRBD2 TGTGCCAGTAGTATAGGGACTAGCGGATACAATGAGCAGTTCTTC CASSIGTSGYNEQFF
TRBJ2-7 TRBV5-1 few - TGCGCCAGCAGCTTCATTAGCGACTCCTACGAGCAGTACTTC CASSFISDSYEQYF
TRBJ2-7 TRBV6-6 few - TGTGCCAGCAGTTCCCGGGTCTACGAGCAGTACTTC CASSSRVYEQYF
TRBJ1-1 TRBV28 many TRBD1 TGTGCCAGCAGTTCGACAGGGGCTGAGAACACTGAAGCTTTCTTT CASSSTGAENTEAFF
TRBJ1-3 TRBV7-9 many - TGTGCCAGCAGCTTACTCTCTGGAAACACCATATATTTT CASSLLSGNTIYF
TRBJ2-3 TRBV4-3 many - TGCGCCAGCAGCCAAGTGCTAGGTAGGGATACGCAGTATTTT CASSQVLGRDTQYF
TRBJ2-3 TRBV6-6 many TRBD1 TGTGCCAGCAGTACCCGGGACAGGGTGGGCACAGATACGCAGTATTTT CASSTRDRVGTDTQYF
TRBJ1-1 TRBV7-3 many - TGTGCCAGCAGCTTTAGCGAGAACACTGAAGCTTTCTTT CASSFSENTEAFF
TRBJ2-2 TRBV7-2 many - TGTGCCAGCAGCTTAGATAGCAACCAGGGCACCGGGGAGCTGTTTTTT CASSLDSNQGTGELFF
TRBJ2-7 TRBV28 few - TGTGCCAGCAGACGGACAGCGAACTACGAGCAGTACTTC CASRRTANYEQYF
TRBJ2-1 TRBV29-1 many - TGCAGCGTTGAATTAGAGCAGTTCTTC CSVELEQFF
TRBJ1-2 TRBV4-3 many TRBD1 TGCGCCAGCAGCCAGAGGGACAGGGGAGACTCCGGTGGCTACACCTTC CASSQRDRGDSGGYTF
TRBJ2-7 TRBV5-1 - TRBD1 TGCGCCAGCAGCCCCACCGGGACAGTCCTATCCTACGAGCAGTACTTC CASSPTGTVLSYEQYF
TRBJ2-1 TRBV19 many TRBD2 TGTGCCAGTAGTATCCCCCTAGCGGGACACAATGAGCAGTTCTTC CASSIPLAGHNEQFF
TRBJ2-5 TRBV11-2 many - TGTGCCAGCAGCTTAGTGACAGTTACGGGGGTGTACCAAGAGACCCAGTACTTC CASSLVTVTGVYQETQYF